The 9 T cell receptor beta chains below come from one sample, sequenced in a study of shared clonotypes between healthy human individuals. Sequencing was performed with immunoSEQ multiplex PCR; in TCRdb, only in-frame clones are kept and a portion is missing. This table has 2 million to 2.5 million clones, 95% appearing once. Sequenced: naive CD4+ T cells sorted from blood. Subset defined: CD45RA+ positively selected. These receptors all stem from a man aged 18 to 30 in good health.

This chain links TRBV27 with TRBJ1-2; D is ambiguous. The germline V gene has CDR1 MNHEY and CDR2 SMNVEV (reference sequence). The V and J ends lost 5 bases and 5 bases respectively, with 12 bases between them. CDR3 length: 13 amino acids. The CDR3 loop is CASSPRAYYGYTF. In DNA form, the CDR3 reads TGTGCCAGCAGTCCGCGCGCTTATTATGGCTACACCTTC.

The chain joins TRBV15 to TRBJ1-5, with 9 bases lining up with TRBD1. The germline gives CDR1 LNHNV, CDR2 YYDKDF (reference sequence). V was clipped by 2 bases and J by 8 bases; unmatched bases: 10. The CDR3 extends over 16 amino acids. CDR3 amino acids: CATSRRGTGLGEPQHF. In nucleotides, the CDR3 is TGTGCCACCAGCAGAAGAGGGACAGGGCTCGGGGAGCCCCAGCATTTT.

A note on this clone: Additional DNA sequences in this sample encode the identical CDR3. The chain joins TRBV7-9 to TRBJ1-2, with TRBD1 matching 7 bases. V was clipped by 5 bases and J by 1 base; unmatched bases: 4. This CDR3 is 14 amino acids long. Looked up from germline, CDR1 is SEHNR and CDR2 is FQNEAQ (reference sequence). CDR3 DNA sequence: TGTGCCAGCAGCCTGGGACAGATTAACTATGGCTACACCTTC. It is translated as CASSLGQINYGYTF.

The J gene is TRBJ1-1, the V gene TRBV9; D unresolved. Looked up from germline, CDR1 is SGDLS and CDR2 is YYNGEE. This CDR3 is 17 amino acids long. V was cut by 0 bases and J by 7 bases, with 22 bases left in between. CDR3 loop: CASSVGAGQTGYGEAFF. CDR3 nucleotide sequence: TGTGCCAGCAGCGTAGGGGCCGGGCAGACTGGGTATGGTGAAGCTTTCTTT.

The table lists this clone with a few counts. V usage is TRBV6-5 and J usage is TRBJ1-5; D gene uncertain. Trimming shortened V by 8 bases and J by 4 bases, and 9 bases separated the two germline ends. In germline, CDR1 is MNHEY, CDR2 SVGAGI. The CDR3 is 12 residues long. The CDR3 here is CASGQVNQPQHF. The DNA of the CDR3 is TGTGCCAGCGGGCAGGTGAATCAGCCCCAGCATTTT.

Remarks on this clone: The same CDR3 also results from other DNA sequences found in this sample. The V and J genes are TRBV5-1 and TRBJ2-7; D may match TRBD1 or TRBD2 (6 bases each). The germline V gene encodes CDR1 SGHRS and CDR2 YFSETQ. V was clipped by 0 bases and J by 3 bases, with 10 bases between them. There are 14 residues in the CDR3. The CDR3 is CASSLDGGGYEQYF. Written as DNA, the CDR3 is TGCGCCAGCAGCTTGGACGGGGGCGGCTACGAGCAGTACTTC.

This chain uses TRBV6-5 with TRBJ1-2; possibly TRBD1 for D (5 bases). CDR3 length equals 15 residues. V was clipped by 4 bases and J by 4 bases, with 16 bases between them. CDR1 MNHEY and CDR2 SVGAGI come from the germline V gene. The CDR3 loop reads CASSSAGIGAYGYTF. The CDR3 nucleotides are TGTGCCAGCAGTTCGGCGGGGATAGGGGCCTATGGCTACACCTTC.

As for this clone: The same CDR3 arises from other DNA sequences in this sample as well. The rearrangement links TRBV19 to TRBJ2-7, with D tentatively TRBD1 (6 bases). Between the trimmed V and J ends, which lost 1 base and 2 bases, there was a span of 12 bases. CDR1 and CDR2 (germline): LNHDA, SQIVND (reference sequence). The CDR3 spans 15 residues. In DNA form, the CDR3 reads TGTGCCAGTAGTATAGTACAGGGAAAAACCTACGAGCAGTACTTC. The encoded protein is CASSIVQGKTYEQYF. Full variable domain (outside the CDR3, taken from reference TRBV19 and TRBJ2-7): DGGITQSPKYLFRKEGQNVTLSCEQNLNHDAMYWYRQDPGQGLRLIYYSQIVNDFQKGDIAEGYSVSREKKESFPLTVTSAQKNPTAFYLCASSIVQGKTYEQYFGPGTRLTVT.

The chain uses TRBV7-3 and TRBJ1-1; D ambiguous. The CDR3 is 14 amino acids. V lost 2 bases to trimming and J lost 5 bases, with 12 bases between them. Germline CDR1 and CDR2: SGHTA and FQGTGA. The CDR3 coding sequence is TGTGCCAGCAGCTTACCGACCTCTGGGACTGAAGCTTTCTTT. Its translation: CASSLPTSGTEAFF.